A single T cell receptor (beta chain) is shown here with its context. CDR1 and CDR2 from the germline V gene are LNHNV and YYDKDF (reference sequence). The CDR3 sequence is 16 residues long. V was clipped by 0 bases and J by 7 bases, with 18 bases between them. This specimen belongs to a study of OX40 agonist ivuxolimab in advanced cancers. About the research overall: Ivuxolimab is an agonistic anti-OX40 (CD134) antibody, and patients were treated with it. Dose-escalation subjects each had hepatocellular carcinoma, melanoma, renal cell or head and neck cancer.

TCRdb's table, derived via immunoSEQ multiplex PCR, lists solely in-frame clones and lacks some. Of some 58,000 clones in the sample, roughly nine tenths were seen once. The TCR comes from an adult with an advanced solid tumor such as melanoma, head and neck, liver or kidney cancer. The chain has TRBV15 and TRBJ2-5; D unresolved. Sequencing used CD4+ or CD8+ T cells sorted from blood, obtained in a trial of the OX40 agonist ivuxolimab. This CDR3 is CATSREGTSTKGTQYF. The CDR3 DNA sequence: TGTGCCACCAGCAGAGAGGGCACGAGCACAAAGGGGACCCAGTACTTC.